The source of this TCR beta chain is a study of blood T cell repertoires in COVID-19. The overall study: Recovered status in Cohort 3 required two negative PCRs, clearance, or symptom resolution. T cells, B-cell-depleted T cells, or PBMCs provided the cDNA or gDNA that served as material.

Germline V gene data show CDR1 as LNHDA and CDR2 as SQIVND (reference sequence). V was pared by 3 bases and J by 9 bases, with 15 bases between. The CDR3 runs 13 residues. Living in 24 US areas, the participants were between roughly 18 and 90 years of age. Produced via immunoSEQ multiplex PCR; TCRdb's table is partial and in-frame only. In the table there are approximately 190,000 clones, about 88% of which are singletons. This TCR was sampled from a woman in her thirties or forties in a cohort exposed to, infected with or recovered from COVID-19 (not recorded which). The sequenced sample was PBMCs or T cells enriched from blood (not recorded which). This chain connects TRBV19 to TRBJ2-7; the D is unclear. The CDR3 loop reads CASSISPRSPQYF. CDR3 nucleotides: TGTGCCAGTAGTATTTCGCCTAGGTCACCGCAGTACTTC.